This passage covers 14 T cell receptor beta chains from one sample sequenced in a study of T-cell reconstitution after alpha-beta-depleted transplantation in children (dated by TCRdb to the mid-2010s). The library was generated by PCR. Sequencing was carried out with an Illumina HiSeq 2500. Molecular barcoding was employed in the preparation of TCR libraries, with unique molecular identifiers being used to normalize TCRbeta repertoire quantification. Using fastp trimming at Q25 and MiXCR clonotype assembly, TCRdb reanalyzed the public sequencing data and kept in-frame beta chains. Identical CDR3 proteins give one entry, which carries the most common genes and DNA. The sample yields about 420,000 distinct CDR3 sequences; roughly 11% were counted once. The top ten clones comprise roughly 6% of the sample. Material: PBMCs from the stem cell graft donor, obtained from the stem cell graft. Receptors were obtained from a human donor who donated a stem cell graft to a child with acute myeloid leukemia.

This clonotype occurred a few times. For the CDR3, the DNA is TGTGCCAGCAGTCCTCGGACAGGGGGAGGCTATGGCTACACCTTC. Translating gives CASSPRTGGGYGYTF. The V call is TRBV12-3 or TRBV12-4, the J call TRBJ1-2, with 10 bases matching TRBD1. The V segment lost 5 bases and the J segment 4 bases; nucleotides outside the gene matches: 7. The CDR3 runs 15 residues.

The V and J genes are TRBV20-1 and TRBJ1-2; tentatively, D is TRBD1 (6 bases). The CDR3 loop spans 18 amino acids. In germline, CDR1 is DFQATT, CDR2 SNEGSKA (reference sequence). V lost 3 bases, J lost 1 base, and 24 bases lay in between. The CDR3 reads CSASPPLDDRIYNYGYTF. CDR3 in DNA: TGCAGTGCTAGTCCACCGCTAGACGACAGGATCTATAACTATGGCTACACCTTC.

This clonotype came up a few times. V usage is TRBV29-1 and J usage is TRBJ1-1; D remains unclear. The V end lost 3 bases, the J end lost 7 bases, and 9 bases lay between the germline ends. The CDR3 is 11 residues long. Germline V gives CDR1 SQVTM, CDR2 ANQGSEA. The CDR3 loop reads CSVDWGVEAFF. CDR3 coding DNA: TGCAGCGTTGACTGGGGTGTTGAAGCTTTCTTT.

Only a few counts were recorded for this clonotype. The gene calls are TRBV7-2 and TRBJ2-1, with D perhaps TRBD1 or TRBD2 (5 bases each). This CDR3 spans 15 amino acids. Germline CDR1 and CDR2: SGHTA and FQGNSA. Between the trimmed V and J ends, which lost 1 base and 6 bases, there was a span of 13 bases. Here the CDR3 DNA reads TGTGCCAGCAGCTTAGTCGGGACGGAATTCAATGAGCAGTTCTTC. This codes for CASSLVGTEFNEQFF.

This chain uses TRBV12-3 or TRBV12-4 with TRBJ2-7; maybe TRBD1 (6 bases). The CDR3 is made up of 13 amino acids. The V end lost 3 bases, the J end lost 1 base, and 7 bases lay between the germline ends. The DNA of the CDR3 is TGTGCCAGCAGTTTCACAGGGTCCTACGAGCAGTACGTC. Translated, it gives CASSFTGSYEQYV.

In its sample, this clonotype was seen a few times. The chain's CDR3 is CASSYSNRDYEQYF. CDR3 in DNA: TGTGCCAGCAGTTACTCTAACAGGGACTACGAGCAGTACTTC. The genes are TRBV6-2 or TRBV6-3 and TRBJ2-7, with D possibly being TRBD1 (6 bases). The CDR3 spans 14 residues. Germline lookup yields CDR1 MNHEY and CDR2 SVGEGT. Trimming removed 0 bases at V and 3 bases at J, with 9 bases between.

V and J are TRBV15 and TRBJ1-2; D might be TRBD1 (6 bases). This CDR3 contains 12 residues. Germline V gene sequence: CDR1 LNHNV, CDR2 YYDKDF (reference sequence). The V and J ends lost 3 bases and 9 bases respectively, with 11 bases between them. The CDR3, as DNA: TGTGCCACCAGCAGTGACAGGAACAGCTACACCTTC. This gives the protein CATSSDRNSYTF. The full variable domain, rest sourced from reference TRBV15 and TRBJ1-2, is DAMVIQNPRYQVTQFGKPVTLSCSQTLNHNVMYWYQQKSSQAPKLLFHYYDKDFNNEADTPDNFQSRRPNTSFCFLDIRSPGLGDTAMYLCATSSDRNSYTFGSGTRLTVV.

This chain joins TRBV6-1 and TRBJ2-3, with 8 nucleotides matching TRBD1. Germline V gives CDR1 MNHNS, CDR2 SASEGT. This CDR3 comprises 17 residues. J gave up 0 bases and V 6 bases, and 11 bases lay outside the gene matches. DNA of the CDR3: TGTGCCAGCAGGCGCACTGCCGGGACAGGAAGCACAGATACGCAGTATTTT. Translating gives CASRRTAGTGSTDTQYF.

This sequence joins TRBV5-1 and TRBJ2-1, with TRBD1 identical over 7 bases. The CDR3 extends over 17 amino acids. With 1 base clipped from V and 7 bases from J, the junction kept 14 bases outside the gene matches. The germline gives CDR1 SGHRS, CDR2 YFSETQ. CDR3 in DNA: TGCGCCAGCAGCTTGAATCCGGGACAGAAGGGCCAAAATGAGCAGTTCTTC. It codes for CASSLNPGQKGQNEQFF.

This clonotype has more than one count but fewer than ten. The chain carries TRBV12-3 or TRBV12-4 and TRBJ2-5; 9 bases line up with TRBD1. V trimming: 5 bases; J trimming: 1 base; junction bases outside the gene matches: 5. The CDR3 totals 15 residues. The CDR3 DNA reads TGTGCCAGCAGTCTAGGGGACAGGGCCCAAGAGACCCAGTACTTC. Translation gives CASSLGDRAQETQYF.

This clonotype was seen repeatedly, ten times or more. The chain has TRBV7-2 and TRBJ2-5; 8 nucleotides align to TRBD2. Per the germline V gene, CDR1 is SGHTA and CDR2 is FQGNSA. The V segment lost 6 bases and the J segment 4 bases; nucleotides outside the gene matches: 10. This CDR3 contains 15 residues. CDR3 coding DNA: TGTGCCAGCAGGGACGGGGACCGGGGGGGAGAGACCCAGTACTTC. Translating it yields CASRDGDRGGETQYF.

V gene TRBV20-1 combines with J gene TRBJ1-2, with D possibly TRBD1 on 5 matching bases. Germline V gene sequence: CDR1 DFQATT, CDR2 SNEGSKA (reference sequence). The length of the CDR3 is 14 residues. The germline V and J ends were trimmed by 0 bases and 5 bases, with 13 bases remaining between them. The CDR3 bases are TGCAGTGCTAGAGAACAGGAGAGACCTTATGGCTACACCTTC. Its protein is CSAREQERPYGYTF.

This clonotype has more than one count but fewer than ten. This rearrangement joins TRBV7-2 to TRBJ2-5; tentative D call: TRBD2 (6 bases). Germline values: CDR1 SGHTA, CDR2 FQGNSA. The CDR3 spans 14 residues. V was clipped by 5 bases and J by 2 bases, with 12 bases between them. CDR3 sequence (DNA): TGTGCCAGCAGCACCCCTAGCGCTCAAGAGACCCAGTACTTC. This gives the protein CASSTPSAQETQYF.

This clonotype was found many times. The chain is built from TRBV10-3 and TRBJ1-1; tentatively, D is TRBD1 (5 bases). The CDR3 contains 13 residues. CDR1 is ENHRY, CDR2 SYGVKD, per germline. Trimming took 8 bases from V and 0 from J, leaving 10 bases between them. The CDR3 sequence: CAIGSGVNTEAFF. DNA for the CDR3: TGTGCCATCGGGTCGGGGGTGAACACTGAAGCTTTCTTT.